These 11 T cell receptor beta chains were sequenced from one sample in a study of cytomegalovirus exposure and HLA in healthy donors (dated by TCRdb to 2016 to 2017). The library came from the immunoSEQ multiplex PCR assay. A mixture of 60 forward primers for TCR Vbeta segments and 13 reverse primers for TCR Jbeta segments was used in the multiplex PCR. The source is immuneACCESS, and TCRdb retained only in-frame sequences with V and J called. Part of the clones is not carried over; for the studies checked, unresolved V genes explain less than half of this, and the remainder is unexplained. This sample comprises 95,000 to 130,000 clones, about four fifths of them detected only once. The top ten clones comprise around 4.5% of the sample. The sequenced material came from PBMCs. The receptors stem from a man aged 25 to 40 in good health and CMV-seropositive.

The chain has TRBV28 and TRBJ2-7, with 12 positions matching TRBD2. Germline loops: CDR1 MDHEN, CDR2 SYDVKM. This CDR3 spans 18 amino acids. Unmatched junction bases numbered 15, after V lost 5 bases and J lost 4 bases. CDR3 DNA: TGTGCCAGCAGTATTGAAGGACTAGCGGGATCTCCAGTTTACGAGCAGTACTTC. Translating gives CASSIEGLAGSPVYEQYF.

V and J are TRBV6-1 and TRBJ2-7; 8 bases fit TRBD1. The CDR3 covers 15 residues. With 5 bases clipped from V and 3 bases from J, the junction kept 9 bases outside the gene matches. From germline, CDR1 is MNHNS and CDR2 SASEGT. CDR3 residues: CASSLPSDRGYEQYF. CDR3 in DNA: TGTGCCAGCAGTCTCCCCTCCGACAGGGGCTACGAGCAGTACTTC.

This chain connects TRBV10-2 to TRBJ2-7; TRBD1 aligns across 9 bases. This CDR3 region has 15 residues. V shed 5 bases, J shed 5 bases, and the junction held 10 bases outside the gene matches. Germline V gene sequence: CDR1 WSHSY, CDR2 SAAADI. The CDR3 nucleotides are TGCGCCAGCAGTTCGGGACAGGGTGTGAAGGACGAGCAGTACTTC. This sequence encodes CASSSGQGVKDEQYF.

Here the CDR3 DNA reads TGCGCCAGCAGCTTTCCCGACAGGGTGAGTTCGAACGAGCAGTACTTC. Its protein is CASSFPDRVSSNEQYF. V usage is TRBV5-1 and J usage is TRBJ2-7, with 7 bases matching TRBD1. The CDR3 runs to 16 residues. V lost 2 bases, J lost 5 bases, and 13 bases stayed unmatched. In germline, CDR1 is SGHRS, CDR2 YFSETQ.

The chain links TRBV11-3 to TRBJ1-3; no firm D call. This CDR3 is built from 12 residues. V was clipped by 3 bases and J by 5 bases, with 5 bases between them. From germline, CDR1 is SGHNT and CDR2 YENEEA. The CDR3 DNA sequence: TGTGCCAGCAGCTTTAACAGAAACACCATATATTTT. It translates to CASSFNRNTIYF.

The rearrangement joins TRBV11-2 to TRBJ1-1; D is perhaps TRBD1 (5 bases). CDR3 length: 14 amino acids. The V gene lost 2 bases and the J gene lost 8 bases, with 15 bases spanning the gap. CDR1 is SGHAT, CDR2 FQNNGV, per germline. The CDR3 reads CASSLNVAGDEAFF. The CDR3 coding sequence is TGTGCCAGCAGCTTAAACGTCGCGGGGGACGAAGCTTTCTTT. Combining the CDR3 with reference TRBV11-2 and TRBJ1-1 gives the whole variable domain EAGVAQSPRYKIIEKRQSVAFWCNPISGHATLYWYQQILGQGPKLLIQFQNNGVVDDSQLPKDRFSAERLKGVDSTLKIQPAKLEDSAVYLCASSLNVAGDEAFFGQGTRLTVV.

The rearrangement uses TRBV11-3 and TRBJ2-7, with D perhaps TRBD1 (5 bases). The germline V gene encodes CDR1 SGHNT and CDR2 YENEEA. This CDR3 region has 13 residues. V dropped 5 bases and J dropped 1 base, with 9 bases sitting between them. In DNA, the CDR3 is TGTGCCAGCAGCAAGGGGTCATCCTACGAGCAGTACTTC. Residues: CASSKGSSYEQYF. Using reference TRBV11-3 and TRBJ2-7 for the parts outside the CDR3, the full variable domain is EAGVVQSPRYKIIEKKQPVAFWCNPISGHNTLYWYLQNLGQGPELLIRYENEEAVDDSQLPKDRFSAERLKGVDSTLKIQPAELGDSAVYLCASSKGSSYEQYFGPGTRLTVT.

Only one count was recorded for this clone. V usage is TRBV19 and J usage is TRBJ2-7, with TRBD1 matching 8 bases. The CDR3 spans 16 residues. The germline V gene has CDR1 LNHDA and CDR2 SQIVND (reference sequence). After removal of 0 bases from V and 3 bases from J, the junction contained 7 bases not matched to a gene. CDR3 DNA: TGTGCCAGTAGTATAGAGGGTCCTGGACAGGGCTACGAGCAGTACTTC. Translation gives CASSIEGPGQGYEQYF.

V usage is TRBV11-2 and J usage is TRBJ2-7; 9 bases are a match to TRBD1. Germline V gives CDR1 SGHAT, CDR2 FQNNGV. Trimming at V came to 5 bases and at J to 3 bases, leaving 5 bases not matched to a gene. The CDR3 length is 14 residues. The CDR3 nucleotides are TGTGCCAGCAGCCTAACAGGGGGCGGCTACGAGCAGTACTTC. Its translation is CASSLTGGGYEQYF.

The chain joins TRBV5-4 to TRBJ1-3; D gene ambiguous. There are 14 residues in the CDR3. Trimming took off 3 bases at V and 0 bases at J, with 7 bases between the two ends. Germline CDR1 reads SGHNT; CDR2 reads YYREEE (reference sequence). This chain's CDR3 is CASSSYSSGNTIYF. The CDR3, as DNA: TGTGCCAGCAGCTCGTATAGCTCTGGAAACACCATATATTTT. Filled out from reference TRBV5-4 and TRBJ1-3, the complete variable domain reads ETGVTQSPTHLIKTRGQQVTLRCSSQSGHNTVSWYQQALGQGPQFIFQYYREEENGRGNFPPRFSGLQFPNYSSELNVNALELDDSALYLCASSSYSSGNTIYFGEGSWLTVV.

The V gene is TRBV6-5, the J gene TRBJ1-1, with D unclear. The germline V gene encodes CDR1 MNHEY and CDR2 SVGAGI. This CDR3 contains 13 residues. Trimming removed 1 base at V and 6 bases at J, with 9 bases between. CDR3 nucleotides: TGTGCCAGCAGTTACTACGAGGGCCCTGAAGCTTTCTTT. Translating gives CASSYYEGPEAFF.